One TCR beta chain is described in this entry. Antigen: not known. The data derive from a study of T cell responses to AZD1222 COVID-19 vaccine. Germline V gene data show CDR1 as MNHEY and CDR2 as SMNVEV (reference sequence). The CDR3 sequence is 14 residues long. After removal of 2 bases from V and 5 bases from J, the junction contained 5 bases not matched to a gene. The study's findings and limits: Only a handful of AZD1222 recipients, roughly 6 in all, had baseline seropositivity. Breadth and depth of Spike-specific TCRs rose after two AZD1222 doses.

Assay: immunoSEQ multiplex PCR; the TCRdb copy retains only in-frame clones and omits some. The sample has roughly 96,000 clones, 75% to 90% seen once; the top ten hold 26%. The TCR originated in an adult in good health. The material sequenced was peripheral blood, taken on day 0 of AZD1222 vaccination. The rearrangement uses TRBV27 and TRBJ2-7; 8 bases agree with TRBD2. DNA of the CDR3: TGTGCCAGCAGTTTAAAGCGGGAGACCCACGAGCAGTACTTC. The encoded protein is CASSLKRETHEQYF.